What follows is one T cell receptor (beta chain) and its context. One end of the junction is discordant with germline, which a read error may explain. The data derive from a study of tumor-infiltrating lymphocytes in primary liver carcinoma. They got blood RNA out of unsorted whole blood and also pulled out germline DNA. What was collected before surgery was 3.5 to 5 milliliters of peripheral blood. Per germline, CDR1 SQVTM and CDR2 ANQGSEA. This CDR3 has 16 amino acids. Making TCR beta cDNA involved around 500 ng total RNA and a constant-region primer. It was through three nested multiplex PCR rounds of slightly modified ARM-PCR that TCR beta libraries arose. With TRBV1-TRBV30 forward primers and a C-beta reverse primer, the first two PCR rounds were run for around 10 cycles each. TCRdb used MiXCR to reprocess the multiplex PCR reads, holding one entry per CDR3 protein. The repertoire has 330,000 or so distinct CDR3 sequences, roughly two thirds of them found once; the top ten carry 5.5% to 8%.

This receptor was taken from a man aged 35 to 55 with primary liver carcinoma and hepatitis B virus infection. Specimen: peripheral blood. V is TRBV29-1 and J is TRBJ2-3, with a possible D match to TRBD1 (6 bases). The CDR3 bases are TGCAGTGTTGAAGGGACACAGAATTCTAGCACAGATACGCAGTATTTT. Its translation is CSVEGTQNSSTDTQYF.